This entry describes one T cell receptor beta chain. CDR3 length: 13 residues. Looked up from germline, CDR1 is MNHEY and CDR2 is SVGAGI. V dropped 6 bases and J dropped 6 bases, with 13 bases sitting between them. The data derive from a study of T cells in narcolepsy. Clones were read by immunoSEQ multiplex PCR, and TCRdb kept only the in-frame ones, dropping some. This repertoire shows 25,000 to 35,000 clones, roughly 80% found once; its top ten account for around 3%. This receptor was identified in a human donor with narcolepsy. The sample consisted of CD45RA- memory CD4+ T cells from PBMCs. This chain joins TRBV6-5 and TRBJ2-3, with D possibly TRBD2 on 5 matching bases. The CDR3 reads CASRRRETDTQYF. The DNA of the CDR3 is TGTGCCAGCAGAAGAAGGGAGACGGATACGCAGTATTTT.